This paragraph reports one T cell receptor (beta chain). Its antigen is undetermined. The data derive from a study of cytomegalovirus exposure and HLA in healthy donors. Points from the study as a whole: Segments of the TCR beta V type were, in most cases, productive about 90% or about 30% of the time in an earlier analysis.

The V end lost 8 bases, the J end lost 8 bases, and 13 bases lay between the germline ends. The CDR3 loop spans 12 amino acids. Germline V gives CDR1 SGHDT, CDR2 YYEEEE. Primers: 60 Vbeta forward and 13 Jbeta reverse. TCRdb's copy holds only in-frame clones and misses some; the assay was immunoSEQ multiplex PCR. The sample yields some 39,000 clones, of which the top ten take up more than 3%. The sequencing input was PBMCs. This sequence was found in a male donor in good health and CMV-seronegative. V and J are TRBV5-6 and TRBJ2-2; D is possibly TRBD2 (6 bases). The CDR3 protein is CASKQGGGELFF. The CDR3 DNA follows: TGTGCCAGTAAGCAGGGAGGAGGGGAGCTGTTTTTT.